The next 32 T cell receptor beta chains were all read from a single sample in a study of post-analysis software for immune sequencing data. Their cognate antigens are unknown. Study-wide results and limits: TRBV5-6, TRBV5-1 and TRBV20-1 belonged to a set of roughly five TRBV segments that were more frequent in patients than controls.

Tagging with unique molecular identifiers was a feature of the TCR beta cDNA libraries. One entry per CDR3 protein, called by TCRdb with MiXCR from the PCR reads. The table shows 650,000 to 900,000 distinct CDR3 sequences, with about 45% occurring only once. Sequenced sample: blood. The source of these receptors is a girl aged 10-17 years with multiple sclerosis.

This clonotype came up a few times. The chain links TRBV7-9 to TRBJ2-3, with D possibly TRBD1 on 6 matching bases. Trimming took off 6 bases at V and 2 bases at J, with 12 bases between the two ends. Germline V gene data show CDR1 as SEHNR and CDR2 as FQNEAQ (reference sequence). The CDR3 totals 14 residues. CDR3 sequence reads: CASRGAGSTDTQYF. The CDR3 DNA follows: TGTGCCAGCAGGGGGGCAGGATCCACAGATACGCAGTATTTT.

Comment on this clonotype: A read error may be the cause here, since a much bigger clone is one base away. The V and J genes are TRBV7-9 and TRBJ1-2; D not certain. Per the germline V gene, CDR1 is SEHNR and CDR2 is FQNEAQ (reference sequence). V was shortened by 5 bases and J by 1 base, with 2 bases between the two germline ends. The CDR3 is 11 residues long. The CDR3 reads CASSINYGYTF. CDR3 DNA sequence: TGTGCCAGCAGCATTAACTATGGCTACACCTTC.

The chain couples TRBV7-2 to TRBJ2-5; tentatively, D is TRBD1 (7 bases). The CDR3 runs to 13 residues. The V end was cut by 7 bases, the J end by 3 bases, with 12 bases between. Germline V gene sequence: CDR1 SGHTA, CDR2 FQGNSA. The CDR3 nucleotides read TGTGCCAGCATACCCAGGGGGGAAGAGACCCAGTACTTC. Its translation: CASIPRGEETQYF.

V gene TRBV2 combines with J gene TRBJ1-5, with D perhaps matching TRBD1 (5 bases). Trimming shortened V by 7 bases and J by 7 bases, and 17 bases separated the two germline ends. The CDR3 covers 14 residues. Germline V gene lookup returns CDR1 SNHLY and CDR2 FYNNEI. DNA of the CDR3: TGTGCCAGCACCGTCGGGACGGCTCCCCAGCCCCAGCATTTT. Its translation: CASTVGTAPQPQHF. Filled out from reference TRBV2 and TRBJ1-5, the complete variable domain reads EPEVTQTPSHQVTQMGQEVILRCVPISNHLYFYWYRQILGQKVEFLVSFYNNEISEKSEIFDDQFSVERPDGSNFTLKIRSTKLEDSAMYFCASTVGTAPQPQHFGDGTRLSIL.

V usage is TRBV7-2 and J usage is TRBJ1-2, with D unresolved. Trimming stripped 1 base from V and 4 bases from J, with 10 bases between. In germline, CDR1 is SGHTA, CDR2 FQGNSA. The CDR3 has 14 residues. For the CDR3, the DNA is TGTGCCAGCAGCTTAGTGAGAGGTAGCTATGGCTACACCTTC. Its protein is CASSLVRGSYGYTF.

The chain carries TRBV12-3 or TRBV12-4 and TRBJ2-1, with TRBD2 identical over 8 bases. Trimming at V came to 8 bases and at J to 7 bases, leaving 7 bases not matched to a gene. The CDR3 has 13 amino acids. The CDR3 DNA is TGTGCCAGCGGACGGACTAGCAGAAATGAGCAGTTCTTC. Translating gives CASGRTSRNEQFF.

There are a few counts of this clonotype. The rearrangement joins TRBV12-3 or TRBV12-4 to TRBJ2-7; the D is unclear. The ends were cut back, 5 bases at V and 1 base at J, with 6 bases in the middle. The CDR3 runs 12 residues. The CDR3, as DNA: TGTGCCAGCAGTGACCAGTCCTACGAGCAGTACTTC. Translated: CASSDQSYEQYF.

The CDR3 sequence is CASNGQFTEAFF. CDR3 DNA: TGTGCCAGCAACGGACAGTTCACTGAAGCTTTCTTT. J is TRBJ1-1 and V is TRBV6-5; D is perhaps TRBD1 (6 bases). Germline V gene sequence: CDR1 MNHEY, CDR2 SVGAGI. V lost 7 bases, J lost 4 bases, and 10 bases lay in between. The CDR3 totals 12 residues.

Only a few counts were recorded for this clonotype. The chain recombines TRBV25-1 with TRBJ2-1, with 14 bases fitting TRBD2. Unmatched junction bases numbered 1, after V lost 7 bases and J lost 14 bases. This CDR3 is 11 amino acids long. CDR1 and CDR2 (germline): MGHDK, SYGVNS. The CDR3 DNA sequence: TGTGCCAGCATGGGACTAGCGGGAGAGTTCTTC. Translating it yields CASMGLAGEFF. The entire variable domain, with the rest obtained from reference TRBV25-1 and TRBJ2-1, is as follows: EADIYQTPRYLVIGTGKKITLECSQTMGHDKMYWYQQDPGMELHLIHYSYGVNSTEKGDLSSESTVSRIRTEHFPLTLESARPSHTSQYLCASMGLAGEFFGPGTRLTVL.

V usage is TRBV12-3 or TRBV12-4 and J usage is TRBJ1-2; D gene unclear. V was pared by 5 bases and J by 7 bases, with 17 bases between. This CDR3 is 14 amino acids long. The chain's CDR3 is CASSPAPLGGGYTF. The CDR3, as DNA: TGTGCCAGCAGTCCGGCCCCGTTAGGAGGTGGCTACACCTTC.

This rearrangement joins TRBV9 to TRBJ2-1; 7 nucleotides match TRBD2. The germline gives CDR1 SGDLS, CDR2 YYNGEE. The CDR3 contains 15 residues. Losses at the gene ends were 3 bases for V and 8 bases for J; bases not matched to a gene: 11. CDR3 amino acids: CASSENGLGFDEQFF. Written as DNA, the CDR3 is TGTGCCAGCAGCGAGAACGGACTAGGTTTCGATGAGCAGTTCTTC.

This CDR3 reads CASSYGADYNQPQHF. The CDR3 DNA follows: TGTGCCAGCAGTTACGGCGCCGACTACAATCAGCCCCAGCATTTT. The chain links TRBV6-2 or TRBV6-3 to TRBJ1-5; D gene unclear. This CDR3 is 15 amino acids long. V lost 2 bases to trimming and J lost 3 bases, with 11 bases between them. CDR1 and CDR2 (germline): MNHEY, SVGEGT.

The chain employs TRBV7-9 and TRBJ2-7, with TRBD1 matching over 10 bases. Germline CDR1 and CDR2: SEHNR and FQNEAQ (reference sequence). Losses at the gene ends were 3 bases for V and 5 bases for J; bases not matched to a gene: 4. The CDR3 length is 14 residues. CDR3 sequence reads: CASSLGQGRNEQYF. Here the CDR3 DNA reads TGTGCCAGCAGCTTGGGACAGGGGCGCAACGAGCAGTACTTC.

The chain combines TRBV6-5 with TRBJ2-3; D is unclear. Germline CDR1 MNHEY, CDR2 SVGAGI. The CDR3 covers 13 residues. Trimming pared 7 bases from V and 2 bases from J, leaving 10 bases between. The CDR3 DNA is TGTGCCAGCACTTGGTCCACCACAGATACGCAGTATTTT. This codes for CASTWSTTDTQYF.

This clonotype was observed a handful of times. DNA for the CDR3: TGCGCCAGCAGTGAGGACGGAGCCTACGAGCAGTACTTC. Protein sequence: CASSEDGAYEQYF. The gene calls are TRBV10-1 and TRBJ2-5; no clear D gene. TRBJ2-7 matches the DNA end more closely, so the J call is doubtful. This CDR3 is built from 13 residues. The germline CDR1 and CDR2 sequences are WNHNN and SYGVQD (reference sequence).

This clonotype was counted only a few times. This chain uses TRBV20-1 with TRBJ2-5; D uncertain. The tail of the sequence fits TRBJ2-7 better, so the J call may be wrong. The CDR3 loop spans 13 amino acids. The germline V gene encodes CDR1 DFQATT and CDR2 SNEGSKA (reference sequence). The CDR3 DNA follows: TGCAGTGCTAGAATCCGGAGAGCCGACGAGCAGTACTTC. Its translation is CSARIRRADEQYF.

This sequence joins TRBV29-1 and TRBJ1-2; the match to TRBD1 covers 9 bases. J lost 6 bases, V lost 7 bases, and 6 bases had no gene match. This CDR3 contains 12 residues. Germline V gene sequence: CDR1 SQVTM, CDR2 ANQGSEA. The CDR3 DNA reads TGCAGCGCCACCGGGACAGGGAATGGCTACACCTTC. This gives the protein CSATGTGNGYTF.

With respect to this clonotype: A junction end diverges from the germline sequence, so it may reflect a read error. The chain uses TRBV4-3 and TRBJ2-1, with D unclear. There are 17 residues in the CDR3. The germline gives CDR1 LGHNA, CDR2 YSLEER. The CDR3 spells CASSQEGSRISYDEQFF. CDR3 in DNA: TGCGCCAGCAGCCAAGAGGGTAGCCGAATTTCCTACGATGAGCAGTTCTTC.

The V call is TRBV20-1, the J call TRBJ2-3, with 13 bases matching TRBD2. Unmatched junction bases numbered 19, after V lost 1 base and J lost 3 bases. The CDR3 is made up of 21 amino acids. Germline values: CDR1 DFQATT, CDR2 SNEGSKA (reference sequence). This chain's CDR3 is CSARADSSRTSGRRGTDTQYF. The CDR3, as DNA: TGCAGTGCTAGAGCGGACTCTTCACGGACTAGCGGGAGACGCGGAACAGATACGCAGTATTTT.

J is TRBJ2-7 and V is TRBV7-8, with no clear D. In germline, CDR1 is SGHVS, CDR2 FQNEAQ. Trimming took off 1 base at V and 2 bases at J, with 12 bases between the two ends. The CDR3 totals 15 residues. The CDR3 nucleotides read TGTGCCAGCAGCTTAGTTCCAGGATCTACCTACGAGCAGTACTTC. It yields the protein CASSLVPGSTYEQYF.

This clonotype was observed a handful of times. The CDR3 region is CASRPKAGTASYEQYF. The CDR3, as DNA: TGTGCCAGCAGACCAAAGGCTGGGACAGCTTCCTACGAGCAGTACTTC. The V gene is TRBV13, the J gene TRBJ2-7; 7 bases are shared with TRBD1. Germline V lookup: CDR1 PRHDT, CDR2 FYEKMQ (reference sequence). The CDR3 is 16 residues long. The J segment lost 1 base and the V segment lost 6 bases, leaving 12 bases of the junction unmatched.

This clonotype was picked up one time. This chain links TRBV3-1 with TRBJ2-1, with D possibly TRBD2 on 6 matching bases. Germline CDR1 reads LGHDT; CDR2 reads YNNKEL (reference sequence). Trimming stripped 4 bases from V and 9 bases from J, with 22 bases between. This CDR3 has 16 amino acids. For the CDR3, the DNA is TGTGCCAGCAGCCTGGGGACGGGGGAGGTTATTGGTGAGCAGTTCTTC. Its translation: CASSLGTGEVIGEQFF.

The sample holds a few counts of this clonotype. V usage is TRBV20-1 and J usage is TRBJ2-5; 9 nucleotides align to TRBD1. CDR1 and CDR2 from the germline V gene are DFQATT and SNEGSKA (reference sequence). Trimming removed 4 bases from V and 1 base from J; junction bases left unmatched: 4. The CDR3 contains 14 residues. In DNA form, the CDR3 reads TGCAGTGCTAACTCGGACAGGGGCCAAGAGACCCAGTACTTC. Residues: CSANSDRGQETQYF.

In this sample, this clonotype turned up once. The chain recombines TRBV11-1 with TRBJ2-3; 11 nucleotides line up with TRBD2. The CDR3 extends over 16 amino acids. Germline lookup yields CDR1 SGHAT and CDR2 FQDESV (reference sequence). V lost 4 bases and J lost 2; bases outside the gene matches: 5. The CDR3 sequence: CASSSRTSGPTDTQYF. The CDR3 DNA follows: TGTGCCAGCAGCTCGCGGACTAGCGGGCCCACAGATACGCAGTATTTT.

This clonotype was detected many times. The chain recombines TRBV24-1 with TRBJ1-5; 9 bases fit TRBD1. This CDR3 has 17 residues. The V segment lost 4 bases and the J segment 0 bases; nucleotides outside the gene matches: 6. Germline lookup yields CDR1 KGHDR and CDR2 SFDVKD. CDR3 in DNA: TGTGCCACCAGTGAGGGCGGGACAGGGCTTAGCAATCAGCCCCAGCATTTT. Translating it yields CATSEGGTGLSNQPQHF.

Remarks on this clonotype: One junction end disagrees with the germline gene, perhaps due to a read error. The chain links TRBV15 to TRBJ2-7; 9 positions agree with TRBD1. Germline V CDR1 and CDR2: LNHNV, YYDKDF (reference sequence). This CDR3 contains 17 residues. The CDR3 reads CATSIRGTGHRSYEQYF. Written as DNA, the CDR3 is TGCGCCACCAGCATTCGGGGGACAGGGCACCGGTCCTACGAGCAGTACTTC.

This clonotype was seen only a few times. The chain recombines TRBV6-5 with TRBJ2-1, with TRBD1 as a possible D gene (6 bases). The V and J ends lost 6 bases and 8 bases respectively, with 11 bases between them. The CDR3 has 12 amino acids. CDR1 and CDR2 (germline): MNHEY, SVGAGI. The CDR3 loop is CASRTGIDEQFF. The CDR3 DNA reads TGTGCCAGCAGGACAGGTATCGATGAGCAGTTCTTC.

J is TRBJ2-1 and V is TRBV6-2 or TRBV6-3, with 10 bases lining up with TRBD2. The CDR3 has 19 amino acids. V lost 6 bases to trimming and J lost 1 base; unmatched junction nucleotides: 15. CDR1 and CDR2 (germline): MNHEY, SVGEGT. CDR3 bases: TGTGCCAGCAGCACCACGGGACTAGCGAGAGAATGGTCCTACAATGAGCAGTTCTTC. This sequence encodes CASSTTGLAREWSYNEQFF.

This chain connects TRBV5-1 to TRBJ2-5; D call uncertain. The V gene's germline CDR1 is SGHRS and CDR2 YFSETQ. The CDR3 runs to 13 residues. V lost 4 bases, J lost 5 bases, and 12 bases lay in between. This CDR3 reads CASSPYPSETQYF. In nucleotides, the CDR3 is TGCGCCAGCAGCCCCTATCCTTCCGAGACCCAGTACTTC.

This clonotype appeared a few times. The J gene is TRBJ2-7, the V gene TRBV20-1; possibly TRBD1 for D (5 bases). Trimming left V 3 bases short and J 0 bases short, with 12 bases between. This CDR3 contains 14 residues. Germline CDR1 is DFQATT and CDR2 is SNEGSKA (reference sequence). The CDR3 DNA reads TGCAGTGCTAGGGCCCAGGGCAACTCCTACGAGCAGTACTTC. This codes for CSARAQGNSYEQYF.

V is TRBV6-1 and J is TRBJ2-5, with a weak D call TRBD1 (6 bases). From germline, CDR1 is MNHNS and CDR2 SASEGT. This CDR3 contains 13 residues. Trimming took 5 bases from V and 3 from J, leaving 10 bases between them. DNA of the CDR3: TGTGCCAGCAGTTCAGGGGTAGAAGAGACCCAGTACTTC. Its protein is CASSSGVEETQYF.

This clonotype has just one count. The chain links TRBV28 to TRBJ2-1; 7 bases fit TRBD1. The CDR3 extends over 15 amino acids. Trimming at V came to 6 bases and at J to 7 bases, leaving 12 bases not matched to a gene. Germline loops: CDR1 MDHEN, CDR2 SYDVKM. The DNA for the CDR3 is TGTGCCAGCAGCACCTTAGGCGGCAGGGGGAATGAGCAGTTCTTC. Its translation is CASSTLGGRGNEQFF.